This is a list of T cell receptor beta chains from one sample in a study of CD8 T cells in ankylosing spondylitis. Each CDR3 protein gets one entry after TCRdb re-called the 5' RACE reads with MiXCR. The sample has around 770,000 distinct CDR3 sequences, about an eighth seen once; the top ten hold roughly 0.51%. The sequenced material came from blood, either unsorted or a sorted T cell fraction (not recorded which). The receptor source for this set is a male donor with ankylosing spondylitis. Both conserved end residues are part of each CDR3. D genes are given only for firm matches. Clone size is shown for a subset of rows, as once, few, many or a class of expanded clone.

v_gene,j_gene,abundance,d_gene,CDR3aa,CDR3nt
TRBV28,TRBJ2-3,-,-,CASSPGTTTDTQYF,TGTGCCAGCAGTCCCGGGACGACCACAGATACGCAGTATTTT
TRBV20-1,TRBJ1-5,few,TRBD1,CSAEGTASNQPQHF,TGCAGTGCTGAAGGGACAGCTAGCAATCAGCCCCAGCATTTT
TRBV7-2,TRBJ2-4,few,-,CASSSRGTKNIQYF,TGTGCCAGCAGCTCCCGGGGAACCAAAAACATTCAGTACTTC
TRBV20-1,TRBJ2-5,-,-,CSADRGSETQYF,TGCAGTGCCGATCGGGGGTCGGAGACCCAGTACTTC
TRBV6-1,TRBJ2-2,few,TRBD1,CASSLILPGQANTGELFF,TGTGCCAGCAGCCTTATTCTTCCGGGACAGGCGAACACCGGGGAGCTGTTTTTT
TRBV6-1,TRBJ2-6,-,-,CASTSRRGTGLTF,TGTGCCAGCACCTCTAGGCGGGGAACGGGCCTGACTTTC
TRBV20-1,TRBJ1-1,-,-,CSATGRTEAFF,TGCAGTGCCACGGGACGCACTGAAGCTTTCTTT
TRBV20-1,TRBJ2-7,few,TRBD2,CSARALLSGGKYEQYF,TGCAGTGCTAGAGCCCTACTCAGCGGGGGGAAATACGAGCAGTACTTC
TRBV6-1,TRBJ2-5,-,-,CASTPIAETQYF,TGTGCCAGCACTCCCATCGCAGAGACCCAGTACTTC
TRBV11-2,TRBJ2-3,once,TRBD2,CASSTPLAGLQYF,TGTGCCAGCAGCACCCCATTAGCGGGACTGCAGTATTTT
TRBV10-2,TRBJ2-7,-,-,CASRASLGPYEQYF,TGCGCCAGCAGAGCTAGCCTCGGACCCTACGAGCAGTACTTC
TRBV27,TRBJ1-4,-,TRBD1,CASRKTGSSNEKLFF,TGTGCCAGCAGGAAGACAGGGTCGTCTAATGAAAAACTGTTTTTT
TRBV20-1,TRBJ2-7,-,-,CSASTPGDRYF,TGCAGTGCTTCCACCCCAGGGGATCGGTACTTC
TRBV6-2/TRBV6-3,TRBJ2-2,-,-,CASSYGGTGELFF,TGTGCCAGCAGTTACGGGGGCACCGGGGAGCTGTTTTTT
TRBV7-2,TRBJ2-7,few,TRBD2,CASSLAFSGGYEQYF,TGTGCCAGCAGCTTAGCGTTTAGCGGGGGTTACGAGCAGTACTTC
TRBV20-1,TRBJ1-6,few,TRBD1,CSAGTVNNSPLHF,TGCAGTGCTGGGACAGTTAATAATTCACCCCTCCACTTT
TRBV2,TRBJ2-7,-,-,CASMVRSYEQYF,TGTGCCAGCATGGTCAGGAGCTACGAGCAGTACTTC
TRBV6-1,TRBJ2-7,few,-,CASSAQGFNEQYF,TGTGCCAGCAGTGCTCAGGGGTTCAACGAGCAGTACTTC
TRBV27,TRBJ2-1,-,-,CASSLVGPEDEQFF,TGTGCCAGCAGTTTAGTTGGGCCAGAGGATGAGCAGTTCTTC
TRBV3-1,TRBJ1-6,-,TRBD1,CASSQAGGGSPLHF,TGTGCCAGCAGCCAAGCAGGGGGTGGTTCACCCCTCCACTTT
TRBV20-1,TRBJ2-3,-,TRBD2,CSAPLAGGDTQYF,TGCAGTGCCCCACTAGCGGGGGGAGATACGCAGTATTTT
TRBV9,TRBJ1-2,-,-,CASRNSYGYTF,TGTGCCAGCAGAAACAGCTATGGCTACACCTTC
TRBV7-2,TRBJ2-3,-,-,CASSRLTWATDTQYF,TGTGCCAGCAGCCGACTGACTTGGGCCACAGATACGCAGTATTTT
TRBV10-3,TRBJ2-3,-,TRBD2,CAISESIPSGGRLVSTDTQYF,TGTGCCATCAGTGAGTCGATTCCTAGCGGGGGGCGTCTTGTTAGCACAGATACGCAGTATTTT
TRBV7-2,TRBJ2-7,few,-,CASSLGAGETYEQYF,TGTGCCAGCAGCTTAGGGGCAGGGGAGACCTACGAGCAGTACTTC
TRBV11-2,TRBJ1-5,few,TRBD1,CASSRGTGSLNQPQHF,TGTGCCAGCAGCCGTGGGACAGGGAGTCTCAATCAGCCCCAGCATTTT
TRBV20-1,TRBJ2-1,few,-,CSARRYYNEQFF,TGCAGTGCTAGACGGTACTACAATGAGCAGTTCTTC
TRBV5-1,TRBJ2-1,-,-,CASSDTLANHNEQFF,TGCGCCAGCAGCGATACCCTAGCGAACCACAATGAGCAGTTCTTC
TRBV6-1,TRBJ2-6,few,-,CASRKTGSGANVLTF,TGTGCCAGCAGAAAGACAGGCTCTGGGGCCAACGTCCTGACTTTC
TRBV20-1,TRBJ2-7,few,TRBD1,CSAPPPGQGPSKQYF,TGCAGTGCACCACCCCCGGGACAGGGGCCTTCAAAGCAGTACTTC
TRBV28,TRBJ2-7,-,-,CASWGDNYEQYF,TGTGCCAGTTGGGGAGACAACTACGAGCAGTACTTC
TRBV7-9,TRBJ1-2,few,-,CASSLWTQNYGYTF,TGTGCCAGCAGCCTATGGACACAGAACTATGGCTACACCTTC
TRBV2,TRBJ2-3,-,-,CASSDYGTSTDTQYF,TGTGCCAGCAGTGATTACGGGACTAGCACAGATACGCAGTATTTT
TRBV4-3,TRBJ2-7,once,TRBD2,CASSHSAGEGEQYF,TGCGCCAGCAGCCATTCTGCGGGAGAGGGCGAGCAGTACTTC
TRBV18,TRBJ2-7,-,-,CASSPDRTEYEQYF,TGTGCCAGCTCACCCGACCGGACAGAGTACGAGCAGTACTTC
TRBV7-2,TRBJ2-7,few,-,CASSFLGEKQYF,TGTGCCAGCAGCTTTTTGGGGGAGAAGCAGTACTTC
TRBV20-1,TRBJ2-7,few,-,CSASPQYGKGYEQYF,TGCAGTGCTAGCCCCCAGTATGGGAAAGGCTACGAGCAGTACTTC
TRBV20-1,TRBJ2-3,few,-,CSARPTGTSTDTQYF,TGCAGTGCTAGACCGACCGGGACTAGCACAGATACGCAGTATTTT
TRBV5-8,TRBJ2-7,few,TRBD2,CASRGGLAGGYEQYF,TGTGCCAGCAGAGGAGGACTAGCGGGGGGTTACGAGCAGTACTTC
TRBV6-1,TRBJ2-5,many,TRBD2,CASSVGSGVETQYF,TGTGCCAGCAGTGTGGGTAGCGGGGTCGAGACCCAGTACTTC
TRBV29-1,TRBJ1-2,-,TRBD1,CSVGRDSSYGYTF,TGCAGCGTCGGAAGGGACAGTTCCTATGGCTACACCTTC
TRBV9,TRBJ2-1,-,TRBD2,CASSVYAWRGTSVQFNEQFF,TGTGCCAGCAGCGTATACGCCTGGAGGGGAACTAGCGTGCAGTTCAATGAGCAGTTCTTC
TRBV20-1,TRBJ2-2,few,-,CSSRDNTGELFF,TGCAGTTCCAGAGACAACACCGGGGAGCTGTTTTTT
TRBV5-1,TRBJ2-7,-,-,CASSLTGNYDEQYF,TGCGCCAGCAGCTTGACAGGGAACTACGACGAGCAGTACTTC
TRBV29-1,TRBJ1-1,many,-,CSVEEGDAEAFF,TGCAGCGTTGAAGAGGGGGACGCTGAAGCTTTCTTT
TRBV20-1,TRBJ1-1,few,-,CSALTGTSTEAFF,TGCAGTGCTTTAACAGGGACGAGCACTGAAGCTTTCTTT
TRBV11-2,TRBJ2-7,-,-,CASSLDGGDGYEQYF,TGTGCCAGCAGCTTAGACGGGGGCGACGGCTACGAGCAGTACTTC
TRBV11-2,TRBJ2-7,few,TRBD2,CASSLKPSAGVSPYEQYF,TGTGCCAGCAGCTTAAAACCGTCGGCGGGAGTTTCCCCCTACGAGCAGTACTTC
TRBV7-2,TRBJ2-5,many,TRBD1,CASSLGAGGQETQYF,TGTGCCAGCAGCTTAGGGGCAGGGGGACAAGAGACCCAGTACTTC
TRBV20-1,TRBJ1-5,-,TRBD1,CSARDMGQGFQPQHF,TGCAGTGCTAGAGATATGGGACAGGGATTTCAGCCCCAGCATTTT
TRBV9,TRBJ1-6,-,-,CASSLFDKPNSPLHF,TGTGCCAGCAGTCTTTTCGACAAGCCGAATTCACCCCTCCACTTT